This T cell receptor beta chain appears in the sequencing data of a study of cytomegalovirus exposure and HLA in healthy donors. Overall study results and limits: Reported findings show TCR beta sequences accurately forecast HLA-A and HLA-B alleles in most subjects. Immune exposure information available was restricted to CMV serostatus.

The germline V and J ends were trimmed by 5 bases and 0 bases, with 14 bases remaining between them. Germline assignment: CDR1 MNHEY and CDR2 SVGAGI. This CDR3 spans 15 amino acids. In the case of this clone: Its antigen remains unidentified.

Vbeta (60) and Jbeta (13) primers were used in the PCR. Measured with immunoSEQ multiplex PCR; TCRdb has only the in-frame clones, and not every one. Of 150,000 to 200,000 clones listed, about 81% are singletons. Input material: PBMCs. The chain couples TRBV6-5 to TRBJ2-7, with D perhaps TRBD1 (6 bases). This sequence originates from a woman under 30 in good health and CMV-seronegative. In DNA form, the CDR3 reads TGTGCCAGCAGTCCCTACGGACAGTCCTCCTACGAGCAGTACTTC. It yields the protein CASSPYGQSSYEQYF.